This is a list of T cell receptor beta chains from one sample in a study of blood T cell repertoires in COVID-19. Method: immunoSEQ multiplex PCR; TCRdb's copy keeps in-frame clones and lacks some. The sample has about 250,000 clones, roughly three quarters seen once; the top ten hold approximately 4%. Source material: peripheral blood. Receptors were obtained from a woman aged 40 to 50 with active or convalescent COVID-19. Each CDR3 is given with its conserved first and last residue. Fields, in order: D gene, J gene, clone size, V gene, CDR3 DNA, CDR3 protein. D genes are given only for firm matches. A clone size is listed for some rows: how often the clone was seen (once, few, many), or a class if it is expanded.

TRBD1	TRBJ1-2	NA	TRBV4-2	TGTGCCAGCAGCCTACACCCTACGACAGGGTATCGGCTTTTCTACACCTTC	CASSLHPTTGYRLFYTF
NA	TRBJ1-1	NA	TRBV18	TGTGCCAGCTCACTTGCCCCGTTCGCGGGGAACACTGAAGCTTTCTTT	CASSLAPFAGNTEAFF
TRBD2	TRBJ2-7	NA	TRBV4-1	TGCGCCAGCAGCCACCGGACTAGCGGGGGCTCCTACGAGCAGTACTTC	CASSHRTSGGSYEQYF
NA	TRBJ2-6	NA	TRBV18	TGTGCCAGCTCACCAACAGGGTCTGGGGCCAACGTCCTGACTTTC	CASSPTGSGANVLTF
TRBD1	TRBJ1-4	NA	TRBV9	TGTGCCAGCAGCCACAAAGACAGGGTAGAGGAAAAACTGTTTTTT	CASSHKDRVEEKLFF
NA	TRBJ2-5	few	TRBV4-1	TGCGCCAGCAGCCAAGTCCTGAGCCAAGAGACCCAGTACTTC	CASSQVLSQETQYF
NA	TRBJ1-1	NA	TRBV3-1/TRBV3-2	TGTGCCAGCAGCACTAGTCCGGGGACTGAAGCTTTCTTT	CASSTSPGTEAFF
TRBD2	TRBJ2-3	NA	TRBV11-2	TGTGCCAGCAGCTTCAGCGGGGGGGTATCGACAGATACGCAGTATTTT	CASSFSGGVSTDTQYF
NA	TRBJ1-1	NA	TRBV18	TGTGCCAGCTCGCAAGAGGCAGGGTCCAACACTGAAGCTTTCTTT	CASSQEAGSNTEAFF
TRBD2	TRBJ2-7	NA	TRBV7-6	TGTGCCAGTCAAGCGGGGACTTCCTACGAGCAGTACTTC	CASQAGTSYEQYF
TRBD1	TRBJ1-4	NA	TRBV14	TGTGCCAGCAGCAACAGGGGCACTAATGAAAAACTGTTTTTT	CASSNRGTNEKLFF
NA	TRBJ1-1	NA	TRBV27	TGTGCCAGCAGTCCCCAAGCAGGGAAAGCTTTCTTT	CASSPQAGKAFF
TRBD2	TRBJ2-1	NA	TRBV7-9	TGTGCCAGCAGCTTCGGACTAGCGGGGGGCCTCACCGAGCAGTTCTTC	CASSFGLAGGLTEQFF
TRBD1	TRBJ1-5	once	TRBV19	TGTGCCAGTAGGACCGGACAGGGGAAGTCTAGCAATCAGCCCCAGCATTTT	CASRTGQGKSSNQPQHF
NA	TRBJ1-3	NA	TRBV4-2	TGTGCCAGCAGCCTAGGGGCAGGGGACGGAAACACCATATATTTT	CASSLGAGDGNTIYF
NA	TRBJ2-1	NA	TRBV7-3	TGTGCCAGCAGCTCGTACAGGGATCTGAATGAGCAGTTCTTC	CASSSYRDLNEQFF
TRBD1	TRBJ1-2	NA	TRBV19	TGTGCCAGTACCAGACAGGGGTACTATGGCTACACCTTC	CASTRQGYYGYTF
NA	TRBJ1-1	NA	TRBV7-9	TGTGCCAGCAGCCTGGACGGGGGGGCAGGGTCGGCTTTCTTT	CASSLDGGAGSAFF
NA	TRBJ1-1	NA	TRBV10-3	TGTGCCGCCCAAGATCAGGGGCTGGGTGAAGCTTTCTTT	CAAQDQGLGEAFF
NA	TRBJ1-1	NA	TRBV6-1	TGTGCCAGCAGTGAAAGTCAGGGAGGTGAAGCTTTCTTT	CASSESQGGEAFF
NA	TRBJ2-1	NA	TRBV5-4	TGTGCCAGCAGCCCGTTGACTAGTACCAATGAGCAGTTCTTC	CASSPLTSTNEQFF
NA	TRBJ1-2	NA	TRBV12-3/TRBV12-4	TGTGCCAGCAACCGACACTCTAACTATGGCTACACCTTC	CASNRHSNYGYTF
NA	TRBJ1-5	NA	TRBV6-5	TGTGCCAGCAATGGACAGAATCAGCCCCAGCATTTT	CASNGQNQPQHF
TRBD1	TRBJ1-1	NA	TRBV10-3	TGTGCCATCAGAGAACGACAGGGGACTGAAGCTTTCTTT	CAIRERQGTEAFF
TRBD1	TRBJ1-2	NA	TRBV28	TGTGCCAGCAGTTCCCCACAGGGGACGTTTAACTATGGCTACACCTTC	CASSSPQGTFNYGYTF
NA	TRBJ1-2	NA	TRBV1	TGCACCAGCAGCCAAGGGCAGGGAAACTATGGCTACACCTTC	CTSSQGQGNYGYTF
NA	TRBJ1-2	few	TRBV19	TGTGCCACCGGACAGTTTTTCAACTATGGCTACACCTTC	CATGQFFNYGYTF
TRBD1	TRBJ2-1	NA	TRBV7-9	TGTGCCAGCAGCTTAGGGGGACAGGGCGTTGAGCAGTTCTTC	CASSLGGQGVEQFF
TRBD1	TRBJ2-6	NA	TRBV12-5	TGTGCTAGTGGTTTCCTCCGGAGAGGGGGCGATGGGGCCAACGTCCTGACTTTC	CASGFLRRGGDGANVLTF
NA	TRBJ1-1	NA	TRBV6-1	TGTGCCAGCAGTGAGAGGGGGATTAGGAACACTGAAGCTTTCTTT	CASSERGIRNTEAFF
NA	TRBJ1-2	NA	TRBV21-1	TGTGCCAGTGCGGATACCCCTAACTATGGCTACACCTTC	CASADTPNYGYTF